A selection of T cell receptor beta chains follows, all from one sample in a study of early T cells in non-severe SARS-CoV-2 infection. TCRdb analysed the 5' RACE reads with MiXCR anew, one entry per CDR3 protein. Of under 40,000 distinct CDR3 sequences in the sample, 5.8% were seen once. The sequencing sample was made of whole blood. The source of these receptors is an adult who was a healthcare worker with PCR-confirmed SARS-CoV-2 infection or an uninfected control (not recorded which). CDR3s include the opening cysteine and the closing phenylalanine or tryptophan. Fields, in order: CDR3 protein, CDR3 DNA, V gene, J gene, clone size, D gene. The D gene is left open where the match is weak. The size entry is marked missing in some rows and otherwise reads once, few, many or a size class.

CDR3: CSVELGQESYGYTF; DNA: TGCAGCGTTGAATTGGGACAGGAGAGCTATGGCTACACCTTC; V: TRBV29-1; J: TRBJ1-2; size: many; D: TRBD1
CDR3: CASSLSGDGYTF; DNA: TGCGCCAGCAGCTTGTCCGGGGATGGCTACACCTTC; V: TRBV5-1; J: TRBJ1-2; size: many; D: .
CDR3: CASSLLLPPTQYF; DNA: TGTGCCAGCAGCTTACTCCTACCCCCTACGCAGTATTTT; V: TRBV7-9; J: TRBJ2-3; size: many; D: .
CDR3: CASRGLAGNTGELFF; DNA: TGTGCCAGCAGGGGACTAGCGGGGAACACCGGGGAGCTGTTTTTT; V: TRBV2; J: TRBJ2-2; size: many; D: TRBD2
CDR3: CAIAAGLAGYQETQYF; DNA: TGTGCCATCGCGGCGGGGCTAGCGGGATACCAAGAGACCCAGTACTTC; V: TRBV10-3; J: TRBJ2-5; size: .; D: TRBD2
CDR3: CASSLAAGRGVNEQYF; DNA: TGTGCCAGCAGCTTAGCCGCCGGGCGGGGAGTCAACGAGCAGTACTTC; V: TRBV5-4; J: TRBJ2-7; size: few; D: .
CDR3: CASSRAGLGNNEQFF; DNA: TGTGCCAGCAGTCGAGCAGGGTTGGGGAACAATGAGCAGTTCTTC; V: TRBV9; J: TRBJ2-1; size: many; D: .
CDR3: CASSLEGSGANVLTF; DNA: TGCGCCAGCAGCTTGGAAGGATCTGGGGCCAACGTCCTGACTTTC; V: TRBV5-1; J: TRBJ2-6; size: many; D: .
CDR3: CASSSGQGNTGELFF; DNA: TGCGCCAGCAGCTCGGGACAGGGGAACACCGGGGAGCTGTTTTTT; V: TRBV5-1; J: TRBJ2-2; size: many; D: TRBD1
CDR3: CASSFDRNQPQHF; DNA: TGTGCCAGCAGCTTCGACCGTAATCAGCCCCAGCATTTT; V: TRBV7-2; J: TRBJ1-5; size: many; D: .
CDR3: CASSLTQGALGEQFF; DNA: TGTGCCAGCAGCTTAACCCAGGGGGCCCTGGGGGAGCAGTTCTTC; V: TRBV7-7; J: TRBJ2-1; size: many; D: TRBD1
CDR3: CACKTGRMYVNYGYTF; DNA: TGTGCCTGCAAGACGGGACGAATGTATGTTAACTATGGCTACACCTTC; V: TRBV6-1; J: TRBJ1-2; size: many; D: .
CDR3: CSVVENTYEQYF; DNA: TGCAGCGTTGTGGAGAATACCTACGAGCAGTACTTC; V: TRBV29-1; J: TRBJ2-7; size: many; D: .
CDR3: CASSWGGLMNTEAFF; DNA: TGTGCCAGCAGTTGGGGGGGGCTTATGAACACTGAAGCTTTCTTT; V: TRBV12-3/TRBV12-4; J: TRBJ1-1; size: many; D: .
CDR3: CASSPKQGAGEQYF; DNA: TGTGCCAGCAGCCCCAAACAGGGGGCCGGCGAGCAGTACTTC; V: TRBV5-4; J: TRBJ2-7; size: .; D: TRBD1
CDR3: CASGQQGIF; DNA: TGTGCCAGCGGCCAACAGGGAATCTTT; V: TRBV6-2/TRBV6-3; J: TRBJ1-1; size: .; D: .
CDR3: CASIYQGAVGYTF; DNA: TGTGCCAGCATCTACCAGGGGGCGGTCGGCTACACCTTC; V: TRBV7-9; J: TRBJ1-2; size: many; D: TRBD1
CDR3: CASSLAGAFHYGYTF; DNA: TGTGCCAGCAGCTTAGCGGGGGCCTTCCACTATGGCTACACCTTC; V: TRBV7-9; J: TRBJ1-2; size: few; D: .
CDR3: CASSYSRGQSPLAKNIQYF; DNA: TGTGCCAGCAGTTACTCGCGGGGGCAATCCCCTCTAGCCAAAAACATTCAGTACTTC; V: TRBV6-2/TRBV6-3; J: TRBJ2-4; size: many; D: .
CDR3: CASSWRIGQSSGANVLTF; DNA: TGTGCCAGCAGCTGGCGTATCGGACAAAGCTCTGGGGCCAACGTCCTGACTTTC; V: TRBV5-4; J: TRBJ2-6; size: many; D: .
CDR3: CASSRDSGNIQYF; DNA: TGTGCCAGCAGCCGAGACTCGGGGAACATTCAGTACTTC; V: TRBV7-8; J: TRBJ2-4; size: many; D: .
CDR3: CASSEYSNQPQHF; DNA: TGTGCCAGCAGTGAGTATAGCAATCAGCCCCAGCATTTT; V: TRBV25-1; J: TRBJ1-5; size: few; D: .
CDR3: CASSLMGGDLNIQYF; DNA: TGTGCCAGCAGCTTAATGGGGGGCGATTTGAACATTCAGTACTTC; V: TRBV7-9; J: TRBJ2-4; size: few; D: .
CDR3: CAIKGVGNTIYF; DNA: TGTGCCATAAAAGGGGTCGGAAACACCATATATTTT; V: TRBV10-3; J: TRBJ1-3; size: .; D: .
CDR3: CASSLLPGLAGASEQFF; DNA: TGCGCCAGCAGCCTCCTTCCCGGACTAGCGGGAGCGAGTGAGCAGTTCTTC; V: TRBV5-1; J: TRBJ2-1; size: few; D: TRBD2
CDR3: CASSPRGRRHEQFF; DNA: TGTGCCAGCAGTCCAAGGGGGAGAAGACATGAGCAGTTCTTC; V: TRBV12-3/TRBV12-4; J: TRBJ2-1; size: medium-sized; D: .
CDR3: CASSLYGGDQDTQYF; DNA: TGTGCCAGCAGCTTGTATGGGGGTGATCAAGATACGCAGTATTTT; V: TRBV5-5; J: TRBJ2-3; size: few; D: .
CDR3: CSAMAGGSYGYTF; DNA: TGCAGTGCCATGGCGGGGGGGAGCTATGGCTACACCTTC; V: TRBV20-1; J: TRBJ1-2; size: many; D: .
CDR3: CASRSYTGGANGYTF; DNA: TGTGCCAGCAGATCTTATACAGGGGGCGCGAATGGCTACACCTTC; V: TRBV12-3/TRBV12-4; J: TRBJ1-2; size: many; D: TRBD1
CDR3: CASSSVRGKGQPQHF; DNA: TGTGCCAGCAGTTCTGTAAGGGGGAAAGGTCAGCCCCAGCATTTT; V: TRBV2; J: TRBJ1-5; size: many; D: .
CDR3: CASSPGQGIGYTF; DNA: TGTGCCAGCTCGCCAGGACAGGGCATCGGCTACACCTTC; V: TRBV18; J: TRBJ1-2; size: .; D: TRBD1
CDR3: CASRQGTGTYEQYF; DNA: TGTGCCAGCAGGCAAGGGACAGGGACCTACGAGCAGTACTTC; V: TRBV6-5; J: TRBJ2-7; size: few; D: TRBD1
CDR3: CASSPRRVGEKLFF; DNA: TGTGCCAGCAGCCCGCGGCGGGTCGGTGAAAAACTGTTTTTT; V: TRBV11-2; J: TRBJ1-4; size: many; D: .
CDR3: CSARTQARGVDLETQYF; DNA: TGCAGTGCTAGAACCCAGGCGAGGGGGGTGGATTTGGAGACCCAGTACTTC; V: TRBV20-1; J: TRBJ2-5; size: many; D: .
CDR3: CASRLGQASGSDEQFF; DNA: TGTGCAAGTCGCTTAGGACAGGCTAGCGGGAGCGATGAGCAGTTCTTC; V: TRBV12-2; J: TRBJ2-1; size: many; D: .
CDR3: CASSLLAGGGETQYF; DNA: TGTGCCAGCAGTTTACTAGCGGGGGGCGGAGAGACCCAGTACTTC; V: TRBV12-3/TRBV12-4; J: TRBJ2-5; size: many; D: TRBD2
CDR3: CAISEWGAMNTEAFF; DNA: TGTGCCATCAGTGAGTGGGGAGCAATGAACACTGAAGCTTTCTTT; V: TRBV10-3; J: TRBJ1-1; size: many; D: .
CDR3: CASSGTVSTDTQYF; DNA: TGTGCCAGCAGCGGGACAGTTAGCACAGATACGCAGTATTTT; V: TRBV9; J: TRBJ2-3; size: many; D: .
CDR3: CSVDETGLLGF; DNA: TGCAGCGTTGATGAGACAGGGTTGTTGGGCTTC; V: TRBV29-1; J: TRBJ2-5; size: many; D: TRBD1
CDR3: CASSYRAGAEVFF; DNA: TGTGCCAGCAGTTACCGTGCGGGGGCTGAAGTTTTCTTT; V: TRBV6-6; J: TRBJ1-1; size: .; D: .
CDR3: CAISESGADTQYF; DNA: TGTGCCATCAGTGAGTCCGGAGCGGATACGCAGTATTTT; V: TRBV10-3; J: TRBJ2-3; size: many; D: .
CDR3: CASSQVGVAGNTEAFF; DNA: TGTGCCAGCAGCCAAGTTGGCGTGGCAGGGAACACTGAAGCTTTCTTT; V: TRBV3-1; J: TRBJ1-1; size: many; D: .
CDR3: CTLRQGETQYF; DNA: TGCACCCTACGACAGGGAGAGACCCAGTACTTC; V: TRBV29-1; J: TRBJ2-5; size: many; D: TRBD1
CDR3: CAASRPEQYF; DNA: TGTGCCGCGTCCCGTCCCGAGCAGTACTTC; V: TRBV6-1; J: TRBJ2-7; size: many; D: .
CDR3: CASSRDGDTEAFF; DNA: TGTGCCAGCAGCCGTGACGGTGACACTGAAGCTTTCTTT; V: TRBV13; J: TRBJ1-1; size: many; D: .
CDR3: CAWRKAGTENSPLHF; DNA: TGTGCCTGGAGAAAGGCAGGGACAGAAAATTCACCCCTCCACTTT; V: TRBV30; J: TRBJ1-6; size: many; D: TRBD1
CDR3: CASSPPRGPQETQYF; DNA: TGTGCCAGCAGCCCCCCTCGGGGCCCCCAAGAGACCCAGTACTTC; V: TRBV5-5; J: TRBJ2-5; size: many; D: .
CDR3: CASSPSNRVYGYTF; DNA: TGTGCCAGCAGTCCGTCGAACAGGGTCTATGGCTACACCTTC; V: TRBV27; J: TRBJ1-2; size: many; D: .
CDR3: CAISEGHSGASLETQYF; DNA: TGTGCCATCAGTGAAGGGCACAGCGGGGCATCACTAGAGACCCAGTACTTC; V: TRBV10-3; J: TRBJ2-5; size: many; D: TRBD2
CDR3: CASSARTGLNTDTQYF; DNA: TGTGCCAGCAGCGCCCGGACAGGGTTAAACACAGATACGCAGTATTTT; V: TRBV5-4; J: TRBJ2-3; size: .; D: TRBD1
CDR3: CASREVQGFSNQPQHF; DNA: TGTGCCAGCAGAGAAGTACAGGGATTTAGCAATCAGCCCCAGCATTTT; V: TRBV28; J: TRBJ1-5; size: .; D: .
CDR3: CSARAGRDTQYF; DNA: TGCAGTGCTCGGGCGGGGAGGGATACGCAGTATTTT; V: TRBV20-1; J: TRBJ2-3; size: many; D: .
CDR3: CASSPPGLGDNEQFF; DNA: TGTGCCAGCTCACCTCCGGGACTAGGCGACAATGAGCAGTTCTTC; V: TRBV18; J: TRBJ2-1; size: .; D: TRBD2
CDR3: CASSLQGGNSPLHF; DNA: TGTGCCAGCAGTTTACAGGGGGGAAATTCACCCCTCCACTTT; V: TRBV12-3/TRBV12-4; J: TRBJ1-6; size: many; D: TRBD1
CDR3: CASSPPGVAGEGHNEQFF; DNA: TGCGCCAGCAGCCCCCCGGGGGTAGCGGGAGAAGGTCACAATGAGCAGTTCTTC; V: TRBV5-1; J: TRBJ2-1; size: many; D: TRBD2
CDR3: CASSRAEGASYNSPLHF; DNA: TGTGCCAGCAGTCGGGCCGAGGGGGCGTCCTATAATTCACCCCTCCACTTT; V: TRBV28; J: TRBJ1-6; size: many; D: TRBD1